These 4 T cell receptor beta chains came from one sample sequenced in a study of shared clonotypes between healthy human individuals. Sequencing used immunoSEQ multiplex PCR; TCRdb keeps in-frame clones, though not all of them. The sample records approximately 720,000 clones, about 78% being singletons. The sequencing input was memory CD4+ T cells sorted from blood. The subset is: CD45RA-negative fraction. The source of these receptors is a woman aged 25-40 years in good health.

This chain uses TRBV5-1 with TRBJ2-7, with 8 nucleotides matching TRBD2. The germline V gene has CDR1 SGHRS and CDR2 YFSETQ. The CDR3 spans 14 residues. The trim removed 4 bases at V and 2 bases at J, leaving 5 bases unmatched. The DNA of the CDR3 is TGCGCCAGCAGCCCATCGACTAGCGCCTACGAGCAGTACTTC. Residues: CASSPSTSAYEQYF.

CDR3 bases: TGTGCCAGCAGCCCCGGTGGGACAGGAGTAAGCACAGATACGCAGTATTTT. Translating gives CASSPGGTGVSTDTQYF. The rearrangement joins TRBV28 to TRBJ2-3, with 8 bases that match TRBD1. V was pared by 6 bases and J by 0 bases, with 11 bases of the junction left unmatched. The CDR3 consists of 17 residues. The germline V gene has CDR1 MDHEN and CDR2 SYDVKM.

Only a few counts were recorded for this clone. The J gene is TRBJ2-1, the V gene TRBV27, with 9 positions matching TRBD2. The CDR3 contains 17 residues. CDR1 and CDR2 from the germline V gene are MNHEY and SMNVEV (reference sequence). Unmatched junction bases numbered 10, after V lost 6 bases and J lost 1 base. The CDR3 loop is CASSPGGRANSYNEQFF. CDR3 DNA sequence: TGTGCCAGCAGCCCGGGCGGGAGGGCCAATTCCTACAATGAGCAGTTCTTC.

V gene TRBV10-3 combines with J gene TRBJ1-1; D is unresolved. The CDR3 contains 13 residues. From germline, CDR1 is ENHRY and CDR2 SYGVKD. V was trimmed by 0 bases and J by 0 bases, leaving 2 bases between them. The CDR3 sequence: CAISESLNTEAFF. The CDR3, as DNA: TGTGCCATCAGTGAGTCCCTGAACACTGAAGCTTTCTTT.